The present T cell receptor (beta chain) was sequenced within a study of blood T cell repertoires in COVID-19. On the study more broadly: Sources were T cells, B-cell-depleted T cells, or PBMCs; the material itself was cDNA or gDNA.

V shed 6 bases and J shed 4 bases, with 15 bases lying between them. Germline CDR1 is KGHSH and CDR2 is LQKENI. CDR3 length: 15 amino acids. Per the original data handling: Reference gene primers were amplified, and this amplification served to estimate nucleated cell counts. The method was immunoSEQ multiplex PCR; TCRdb's version includes in-frame clones alone and lacks a portion of them. V, J and clone size were drawn from that table, and D and trimming were deduced from the DNA. Of about 140,000 clones in the sample, approximately 86% were seen once. The receptor was derived from a man between 65 and 85 years old with acute or convalescent COVID-19. The sequenced sample was peripheral blood. The J gene is TRBJ1-4, the V gene TRBV18; tentatively, D is TRBD1 (5 bases). CDR3 DNA: TGTGCCAGCTCGGACAAGGGCGCCCTTAATGAAAAACTGTTTTTT. This translates into CASSDKGALNEKLFF.